Listed below are T cell receptor beta chains from one sample, sequenced in a study of cytomegalovirus exposure and HLA in healthy donors. Sequencing was performed with immunoSEQ multiplex PCR; in TCRdb, only in-frame clones are kept and a portion is missing. The table has 150,000 to 200,000 clones, around three quarters seen once; the top ten hold 7.1%. Sequenced material: PBMCs. The receptors were gathered from a man aged 35-49 years in good health and CMV-seropositive. Both conserved end residues are part of each CDR3. The D gene is left open where the match is weak. Part of the rows lack a size; the others show once, few, many or a class for expanded clones.

J gene: TRBJ2-3; D gene: .; V gene: TRBV7-2; clone size: .; CDR3 DNA: TGTGCCAGCAGCTCAGGGGTGGATACGCAGTATTTT; CDR3 protein: CASSSGVDTQYF
J gene: TRBJ1-2; D gene: .; V gene: TRBV5-1; clone size: .; CDR3 DNA: TGCGCCAGCAGCTCGGACGGGGAAGGTGGCTACACCTTC; CDR3 protein: CASSSDGEGGYTF
J gene: TRBJ1-1; D gene: .; V gene: TRBV6-5; clone size: once; CDR3 DNA: TGTGCCAGCAGTTACTGGGGGGGAGACACTGAAGCTTTCTTT; CDR3 protein: CASSYWGGDTEAFF
J gene: TRBJ1-1; D gene: TRBD1; V gene: TRBV7-2; clone size: .; CDR3 DNA: TGTGCCAGCAGCTTAGACGGGGACAGAGTGTGGGCTGAAGCTTTCTTT; CDR3 protein: CASSLDGDRVWAEAFF
J gene: TRBJ1-3; D gene: .; V gene: TRBV9; clone size: .; CDR3 DNA: TGTGCCAGCAGCGTGACACAGCAAGACACCATATATTTT; CDR3 protein: CASSVTQQDTIYF
J gene: TRBJ1-6; D gene: .; V gene: TRBV5-6; clone size: .; CDR3 DNA: TGTGCCAGCAGCTTGGTCGGGGGGCAGCGGAATTCACCCCTCCACTTT; CDR3 protein: CASSLVGGQRNSPLHF
J gene: TRBJ1-5; D gene: .; V gene: TRBV19; clone size: .; CDR3 DNA: TGTGCCAGTACCCAGGCGGGGAGGGGTAATCAGCCCCAGCATTTT; CDR3 protein: CASTQAGRGNQPQHF
J gene: TRBJ1-2; D gene: TRBD1; V gene: TRBV29-1; clone size: .; CDR3 DNA: TGCAGCGTTTATCAGGGGGCCCAGGACTATGGCTACACCTTC; CDR3 protein: CSVYQGAQDYGYTF
J gene: TRBJ1-3; D gene: .; V gene: TRBV6-1; clone size: .; CDR3 DNA: TGTGCCAGCAGTGAAGCTATCCTAAAGTGGGGACTGAACTCTGGAAACACCATATATTTT; CDR3 protein: CASSEAILKWGLNSGNTIYF
J gene: TRBJ1-4; D gene: .; V gene: TRBV14; clone size: .; CDR3 DNA: TGTGCCAGCAGCCCGCGTGTGGGGCGCGGTGAAAAACTGTTTTTT; CDR3 protein: CASSPRVGRGEKLFF
J gene: TRBJ2-5; D gene: TRBD2; V gene: TRBV4-2; clone size: .; CDR3 DNA: TGTGCCAGCAGCCAAGATCCTAGCGGGGGGATACAAGAGACCCAGTACTTC; CDR3 protein: CASSQDPSGGIQETQYF
J gene: TRBJ1-5; D gene: TRBD1; V gene: TRBV5-6; clone size: .; CDR3 DNA: TGTGCCAGCAGCTTGGGAACCGGGACAGCTAATCAGCCCCAGCATTTT; CDR3 protein: CASSLGTGTANQPQHF
J gene: TRBJ2-1; D gene: TRBD1; V gene: TRBV19; clone size: .; CDR3 DNA: TGTGCCAGTACCGGACAGGGGACTTCCTACAATGAGCAGTTCTTC; CDR3 protein: CASTGQGTSYNEQFF
J gene: TRBJ1-5; D gene: .; V gene: TRBV2; clone size: once; CDR3 DNA: TGTGCCAGCAGATATAGCAATCAGCCCCAGCATTTT; CDR3 protein: CASRYSNQPQHF
J gene: TRBJ1-3; D gene: .; V gene: TRBV9; clone size: few; CDR3 DNA: TGTGCCAGCAGCGTCCGTCCTTATGGAAACACCATATATTTT; CDR3 protein: CASSVRPYGNTIYF
J gene: TRBJ2-7; D gene: TRBD2; V gene: TRBV4-1; clone size: once; CDR3 DNA: TGCGCCAGCAGCCAAGTCGCGACTAGCGGATACGAGCAGTACTTC; CDR3 protein: CASSQVATSGYEQYF